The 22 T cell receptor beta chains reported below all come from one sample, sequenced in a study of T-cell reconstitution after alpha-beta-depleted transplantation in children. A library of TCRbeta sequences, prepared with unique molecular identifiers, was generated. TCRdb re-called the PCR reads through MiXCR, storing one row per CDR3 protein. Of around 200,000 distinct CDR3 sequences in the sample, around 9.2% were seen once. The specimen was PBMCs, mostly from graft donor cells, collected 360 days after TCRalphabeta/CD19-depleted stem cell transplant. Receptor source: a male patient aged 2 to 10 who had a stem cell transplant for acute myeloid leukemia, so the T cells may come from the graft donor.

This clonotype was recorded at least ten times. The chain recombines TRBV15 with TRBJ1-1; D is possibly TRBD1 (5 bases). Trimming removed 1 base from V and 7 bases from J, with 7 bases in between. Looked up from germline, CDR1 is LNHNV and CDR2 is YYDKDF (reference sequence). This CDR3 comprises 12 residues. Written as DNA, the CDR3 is TGTGCCACCAGCAGAGTAGGGGTTGAAGCTTTCTTT. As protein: CATSRVGVEAFF.

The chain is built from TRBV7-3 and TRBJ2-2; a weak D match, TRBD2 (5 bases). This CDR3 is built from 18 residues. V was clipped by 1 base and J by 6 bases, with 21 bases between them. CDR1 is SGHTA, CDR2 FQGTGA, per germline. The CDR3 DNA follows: TGTGCCAGCAGCTTAATCCCCGCAGAATACGGGAAGGCCGGGGAGCTGTTTTTT. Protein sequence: CASSLIPAEYGKAGELFF.

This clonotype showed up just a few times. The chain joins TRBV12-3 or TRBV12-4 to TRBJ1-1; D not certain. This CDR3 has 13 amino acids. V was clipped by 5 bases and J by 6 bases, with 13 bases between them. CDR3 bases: TGTGCCAGCAGTCTCCGGGCCGGGCCTGAAGCTTTCTTT. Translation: CASSLRAGPEAFF.

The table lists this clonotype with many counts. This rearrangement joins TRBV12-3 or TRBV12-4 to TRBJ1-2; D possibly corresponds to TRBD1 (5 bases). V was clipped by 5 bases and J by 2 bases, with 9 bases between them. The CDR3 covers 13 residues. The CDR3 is CASSLGANYGYTF. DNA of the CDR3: TGTGCCAGCAGTCTCGGGGCCAACTATGGCTACACCTTC.

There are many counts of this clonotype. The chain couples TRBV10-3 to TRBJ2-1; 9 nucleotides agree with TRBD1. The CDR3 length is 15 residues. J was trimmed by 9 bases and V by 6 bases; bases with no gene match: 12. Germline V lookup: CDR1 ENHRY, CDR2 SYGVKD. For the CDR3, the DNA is TGTGCCATCAGATCTTTAGGACAGGGGAACGGTGAGCAGTTCTTC. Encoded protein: CAIRSLGQGNGEQFF.

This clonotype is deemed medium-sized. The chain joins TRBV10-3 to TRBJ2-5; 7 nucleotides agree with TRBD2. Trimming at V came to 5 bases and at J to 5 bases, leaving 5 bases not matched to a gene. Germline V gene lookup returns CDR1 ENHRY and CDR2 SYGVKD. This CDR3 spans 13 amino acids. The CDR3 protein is CAISWEGAETQYF. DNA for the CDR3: TGTGCCATCAGTTGGGAGGGCGCGGAGACCCAGTACTTC.

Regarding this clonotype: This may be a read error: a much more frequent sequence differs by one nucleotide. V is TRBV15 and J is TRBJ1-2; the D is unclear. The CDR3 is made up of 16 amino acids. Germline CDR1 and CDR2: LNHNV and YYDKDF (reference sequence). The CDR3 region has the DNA TGTGCCACCCGCAGTGAGGTTGTTCCCTTTAACTATGGCTACACCTTC. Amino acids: CATRSEVVPFNYGYTF.

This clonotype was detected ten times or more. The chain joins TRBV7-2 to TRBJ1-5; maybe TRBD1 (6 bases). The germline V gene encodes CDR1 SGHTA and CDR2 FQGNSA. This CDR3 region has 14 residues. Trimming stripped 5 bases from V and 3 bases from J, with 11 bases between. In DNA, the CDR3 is TGTGCCAGCAGCCCCGACAGGATCAATCAGCCCCAGCATTTT. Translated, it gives CASSPDRINQPQHF. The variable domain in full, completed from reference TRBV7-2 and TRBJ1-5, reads GAGVSQSPSNKVTEKGKDVELRCDPISGHTALYWYRQSLGQGLEFLIYFQGNSAPDKSGLPSDRFSAERTGGSVSTLTIQRTQQEDSAVYLCASSPDRINQPQHFGDGTRLSIL.

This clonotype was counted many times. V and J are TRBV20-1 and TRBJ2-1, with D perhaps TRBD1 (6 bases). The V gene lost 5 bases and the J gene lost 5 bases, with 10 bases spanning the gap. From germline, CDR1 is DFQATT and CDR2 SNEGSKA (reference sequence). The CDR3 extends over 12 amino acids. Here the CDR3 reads CSAGTGHNEQFF. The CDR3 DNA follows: TGCAGTGCTGGAACAGGGCACAATGAGCAGTTCTTC.

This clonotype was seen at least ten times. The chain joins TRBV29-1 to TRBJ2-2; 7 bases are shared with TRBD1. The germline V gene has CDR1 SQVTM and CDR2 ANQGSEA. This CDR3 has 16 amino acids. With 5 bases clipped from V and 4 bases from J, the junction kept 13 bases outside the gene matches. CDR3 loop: CSVHTPKTGTTGELFF. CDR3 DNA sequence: TGCAGCGTTCACACTCCTAAGACAGGGACCACCGGGGAGCTGTTTTTT.

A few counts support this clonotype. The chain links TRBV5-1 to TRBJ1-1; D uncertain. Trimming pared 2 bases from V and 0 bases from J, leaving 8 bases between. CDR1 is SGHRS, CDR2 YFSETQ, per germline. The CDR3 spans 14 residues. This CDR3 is CASSLDWVNTEAFF. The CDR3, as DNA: TGCGCCAGCAGCTTAGACTGGGTGAACACTGAAGCTTTCTTT.

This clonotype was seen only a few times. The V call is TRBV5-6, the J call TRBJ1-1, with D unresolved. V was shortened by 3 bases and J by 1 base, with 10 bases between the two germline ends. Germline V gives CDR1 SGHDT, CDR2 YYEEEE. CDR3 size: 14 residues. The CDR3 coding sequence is TGTGCCAGCAGCTATGGACGGCCGAACACTGAAGCTTTCTTT. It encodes CASSYGRPNTEAFF.

The CDR3 DNA sequence: TGTGCCAGCAGCGGACAGGTTAACACTGAAGCTTTCTTT. Encoded protein: CASSGQVNTEAFF. The J gene is TRBJ1-1, the V gene TRBV12-3 or TRBV12-4; 7 bases are a match to TRBD1. There are 13 residues in the CDR3. Trimming removed 6 bases from V and 2 bases from J; junction bases left unmatched: 3.

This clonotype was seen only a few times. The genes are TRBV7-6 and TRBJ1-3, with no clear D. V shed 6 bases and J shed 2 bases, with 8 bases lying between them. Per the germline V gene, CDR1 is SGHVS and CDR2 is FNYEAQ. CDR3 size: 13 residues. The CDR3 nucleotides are TGTGCCAGCAGGATGCGGGCTGGAAACACCATATATTTT. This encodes CASRMRAGNTIYF. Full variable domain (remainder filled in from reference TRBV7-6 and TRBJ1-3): GAGVSQSPRYKVTKRGQDVALRCDPISGHVSLYWYRQALGQGPEFLTYFNYEAQQDKSGLPNDRFSAERPEGSISTLTIQRTEQRDSAMYRCASRMRAGNTIYFGEGSWLTVV.

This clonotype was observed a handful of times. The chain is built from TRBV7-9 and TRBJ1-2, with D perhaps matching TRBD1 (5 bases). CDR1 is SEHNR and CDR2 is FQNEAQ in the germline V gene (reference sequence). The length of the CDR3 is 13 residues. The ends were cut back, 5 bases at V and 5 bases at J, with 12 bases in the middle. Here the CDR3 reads CASSQKDMYGYTF. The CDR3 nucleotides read TGTGCCAGCAGCCAAAAGGACATGTATGGCTACACCTTC.

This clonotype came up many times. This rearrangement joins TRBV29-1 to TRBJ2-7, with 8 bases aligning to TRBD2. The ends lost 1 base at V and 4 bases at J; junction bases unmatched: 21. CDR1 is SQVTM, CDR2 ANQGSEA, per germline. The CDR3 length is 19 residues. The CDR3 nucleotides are TGCAGCGTTGAAGCATCACCCGACAGGAAACTAGCGGAGGGATACGAGCAGTACTTC. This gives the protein CSVEASPDRKLAEGYEQYF.

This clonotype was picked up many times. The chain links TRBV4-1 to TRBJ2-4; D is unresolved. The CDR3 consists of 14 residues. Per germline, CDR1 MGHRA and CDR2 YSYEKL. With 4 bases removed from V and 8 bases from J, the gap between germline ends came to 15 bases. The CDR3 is CASSLTPGRDIQYF. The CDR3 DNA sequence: TGCGCCAGCAGCCTAACCCCTGGACGGGACATTCAGTACTTC.

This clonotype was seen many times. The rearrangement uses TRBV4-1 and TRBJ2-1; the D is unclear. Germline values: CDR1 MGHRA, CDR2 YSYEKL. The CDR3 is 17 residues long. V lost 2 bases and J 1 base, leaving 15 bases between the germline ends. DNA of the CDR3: TGCGCCAGCAGCCAACTGACGATCCCTCGGTCCTACAATGAGCAGTTCTTC. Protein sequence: CASSQLTIPRSYNEQFF.

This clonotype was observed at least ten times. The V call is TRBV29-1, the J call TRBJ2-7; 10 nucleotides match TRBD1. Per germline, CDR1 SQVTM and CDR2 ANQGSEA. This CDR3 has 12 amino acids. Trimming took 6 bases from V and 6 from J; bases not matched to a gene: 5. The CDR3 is CSVSGTGAEQYF. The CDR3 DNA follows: TGCAGCGTATCCGGGACAGGGGCCGAGCAGTACTTC.

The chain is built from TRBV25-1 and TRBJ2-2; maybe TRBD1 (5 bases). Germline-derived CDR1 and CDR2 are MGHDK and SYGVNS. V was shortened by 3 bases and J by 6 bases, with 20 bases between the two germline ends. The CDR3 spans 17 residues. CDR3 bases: TGTGCCAGCAGTGACCCTCAGGGATCACCCTACTCCGGGGAGCTGTTTTTT. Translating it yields CASSDPQGSPYSGELFF. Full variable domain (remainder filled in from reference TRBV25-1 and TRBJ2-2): EADIYQTPRYLVIGTGKKITLECSQTMGHDKMYWYQQDPGMELHLIHYSYGVNSTEKGDLSSESTVSRIRTEHFPLTLESARPSHTSQYLCASSDPQGSPYSGELFFGEGSRLTVL.

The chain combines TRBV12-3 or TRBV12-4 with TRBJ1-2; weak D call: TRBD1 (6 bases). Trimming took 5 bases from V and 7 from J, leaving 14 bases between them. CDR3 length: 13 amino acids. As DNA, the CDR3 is TGTGCCAGCAGTCCCCGCCAGGGGTCTGGCTACACCTTC. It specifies CASSPRQGSGYTF.

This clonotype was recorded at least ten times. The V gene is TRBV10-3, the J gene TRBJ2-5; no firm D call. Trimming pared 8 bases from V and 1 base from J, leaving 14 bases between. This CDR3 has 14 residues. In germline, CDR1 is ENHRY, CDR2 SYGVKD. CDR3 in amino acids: CAISAVWGQETQYF. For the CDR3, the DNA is TGTGCCATCTCGGCAGTCTGGGGCCAAGAGACCCAGTACTTC.